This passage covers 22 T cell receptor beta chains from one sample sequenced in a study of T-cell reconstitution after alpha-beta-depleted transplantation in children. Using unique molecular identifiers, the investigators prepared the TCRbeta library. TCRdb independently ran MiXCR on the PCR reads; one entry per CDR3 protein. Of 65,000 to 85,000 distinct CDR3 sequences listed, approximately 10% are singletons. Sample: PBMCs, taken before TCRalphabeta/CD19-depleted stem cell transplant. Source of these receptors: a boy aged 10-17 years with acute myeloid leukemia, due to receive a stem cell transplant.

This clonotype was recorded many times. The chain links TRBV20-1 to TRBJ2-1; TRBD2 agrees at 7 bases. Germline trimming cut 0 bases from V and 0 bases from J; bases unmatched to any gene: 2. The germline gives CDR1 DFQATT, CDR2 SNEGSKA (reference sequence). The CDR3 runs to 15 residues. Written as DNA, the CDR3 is TGCAGTGCTAGAGATGAGCGGGGCTCCTACAATGAGCAGTTCTTC. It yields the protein CSARDERGSYNEQFF.

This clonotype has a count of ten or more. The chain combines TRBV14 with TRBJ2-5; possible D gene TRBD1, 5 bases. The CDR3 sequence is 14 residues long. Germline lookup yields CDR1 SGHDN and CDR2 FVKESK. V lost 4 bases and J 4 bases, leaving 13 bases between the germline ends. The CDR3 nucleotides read TGTGCCAGCAGCCTGTTTCAGGGTCCAGAGACCCAGTACTTC. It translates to CASSLFQGPETQYF.

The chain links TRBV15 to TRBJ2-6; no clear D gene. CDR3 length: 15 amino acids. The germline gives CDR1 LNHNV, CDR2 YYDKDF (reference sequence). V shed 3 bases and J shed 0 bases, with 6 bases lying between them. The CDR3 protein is CATSSRFSGANVLTF. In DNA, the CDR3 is TGTGCCACCAGCAGTAGATTCTCTGGGGCCAACGTCCTGACTTTC.

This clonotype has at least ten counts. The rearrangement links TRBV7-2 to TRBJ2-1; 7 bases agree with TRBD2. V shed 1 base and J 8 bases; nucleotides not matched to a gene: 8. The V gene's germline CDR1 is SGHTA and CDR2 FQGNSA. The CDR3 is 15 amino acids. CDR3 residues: CASSLEAGITYEQFF. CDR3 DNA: TGTGCCAGCAGCTTAGAAGCGGGAATTACCTATGAGCAGTTCTTC.

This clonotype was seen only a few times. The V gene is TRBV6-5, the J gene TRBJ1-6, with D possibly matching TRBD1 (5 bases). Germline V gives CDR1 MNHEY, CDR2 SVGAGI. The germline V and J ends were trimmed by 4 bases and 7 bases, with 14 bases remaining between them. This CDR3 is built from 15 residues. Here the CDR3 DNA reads TGTGCCAGCAGTTGGGGGAGAGGAGAGAATTCACCCCTCCACTTT. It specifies CASSWGRGENSPLHF.

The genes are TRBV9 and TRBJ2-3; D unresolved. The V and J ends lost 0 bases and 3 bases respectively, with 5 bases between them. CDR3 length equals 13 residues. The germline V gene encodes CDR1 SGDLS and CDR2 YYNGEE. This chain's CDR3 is CASSVVLTDTQYF. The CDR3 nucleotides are TGTGCCAGCAGCGTAGTCCTTACAGATACGCAGTATTTT.

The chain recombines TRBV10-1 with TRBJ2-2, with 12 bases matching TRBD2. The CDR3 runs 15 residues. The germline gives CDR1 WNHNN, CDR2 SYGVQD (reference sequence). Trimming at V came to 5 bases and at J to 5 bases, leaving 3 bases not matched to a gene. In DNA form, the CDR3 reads TGCGCCAGCAGTACTAGCGGGGGGATGACCGGGGAGCTGTTTTTT. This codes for CASSTSGGMTGELFF.

CDR3 loop: CASSQSKGDTQYF. DNA for the CDR3: TGTGCCAGCAGCCAGTCGAAAGGGGATACGCAGTATTTT. This chain connects TRBV3-1 to TRBJ2-3; D not certain. V was pared by 3 bases and J by 6 bases, with 10 bases between. The CDR3 contains 13 residues. The germline gives CDR1 LGHDT, CDR2 YNNKEL (reference sequence).

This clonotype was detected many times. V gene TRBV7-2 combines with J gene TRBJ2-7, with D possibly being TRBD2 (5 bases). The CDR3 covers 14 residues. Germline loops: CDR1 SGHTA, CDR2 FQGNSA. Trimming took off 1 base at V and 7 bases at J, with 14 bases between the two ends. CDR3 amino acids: CASSLVSGSGEQYF. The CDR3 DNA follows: TGTGCCAGCAGCTTAGTAAGCGGTTCGGGGGAGCAGTACTTC.

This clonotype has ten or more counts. The CDR3 is CASSEVDRGNYGYTF. CDR3 sequence (DNA): TGTGCCAGCAGTGAGGTAGATCGGGGAAACTATGGCTACACCTTC. This sequence joins TRBV28 and TRBJ1-2, with D unclear. The CDR3 is 15 residues long. Trimming left V 5 bases short and J 2 bases short, with 15 bases between. Germline assignment: CDR1 MDHEN and CDR2 SYDVKM.

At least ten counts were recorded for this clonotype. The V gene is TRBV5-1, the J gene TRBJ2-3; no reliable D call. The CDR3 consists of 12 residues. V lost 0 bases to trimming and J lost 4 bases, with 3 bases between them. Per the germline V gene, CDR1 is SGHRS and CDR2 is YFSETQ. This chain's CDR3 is CASSLVADTQYF. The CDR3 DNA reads TGCGCCAGCAGCTTGGTTGCAGATACGCAGTATTTT.

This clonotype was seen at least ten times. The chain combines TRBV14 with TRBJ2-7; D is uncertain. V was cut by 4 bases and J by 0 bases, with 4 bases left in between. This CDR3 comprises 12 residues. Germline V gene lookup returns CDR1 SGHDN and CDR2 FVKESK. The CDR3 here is CASSPTSYEQYF. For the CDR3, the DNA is TGTGCCAGCAGCCCAACCTCCTACGAGCAGTACTTC.

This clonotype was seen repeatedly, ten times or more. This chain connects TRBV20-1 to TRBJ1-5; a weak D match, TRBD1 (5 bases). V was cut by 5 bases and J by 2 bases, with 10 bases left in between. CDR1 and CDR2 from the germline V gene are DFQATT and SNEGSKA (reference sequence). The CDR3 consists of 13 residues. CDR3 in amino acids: CSAPGTGNQPQHF. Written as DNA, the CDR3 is TGCAGTGCTCCGGGGACCGGCAATCAGCCCCAGCATTTT.

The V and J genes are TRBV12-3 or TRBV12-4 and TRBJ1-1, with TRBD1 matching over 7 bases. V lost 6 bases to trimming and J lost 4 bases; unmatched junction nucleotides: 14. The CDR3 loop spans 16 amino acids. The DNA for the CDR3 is TGTGCCAGCAGCGTTCGAGGAGGGGGCGCGTTCACTGAAGCTTTCTTT. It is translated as CASSVRGGGAFTEAFF.

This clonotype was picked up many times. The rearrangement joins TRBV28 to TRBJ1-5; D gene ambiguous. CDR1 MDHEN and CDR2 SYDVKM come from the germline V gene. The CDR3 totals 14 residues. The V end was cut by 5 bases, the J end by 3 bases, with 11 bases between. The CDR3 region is CASSPYSTNQPQHF. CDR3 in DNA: TGTGCCAGCAGTCCTTACAGCACCAATCAGCCCCAGCATTTT.

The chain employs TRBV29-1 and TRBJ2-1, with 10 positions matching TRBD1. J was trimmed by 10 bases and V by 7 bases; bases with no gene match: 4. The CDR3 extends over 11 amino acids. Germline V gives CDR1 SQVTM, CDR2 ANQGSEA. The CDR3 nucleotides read TGCAGCGGACAGGGGGCGCGGGAGCAGTTCTTC. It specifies CSGQGAREQFF.

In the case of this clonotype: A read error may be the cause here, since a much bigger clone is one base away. The CDR3 reads CASRLEVLGYTF. CDR3 in DNA: TGTGCCAGCAGATTGGAGGTTCTTGGCTACACCTTC. The rearrangement joins TRBV5-6 to TRBJ1-2, with unresolved D. The CDR3 has 12 residues. Per germline, CDR1 SGHDT and CDR2 YYEEEE.

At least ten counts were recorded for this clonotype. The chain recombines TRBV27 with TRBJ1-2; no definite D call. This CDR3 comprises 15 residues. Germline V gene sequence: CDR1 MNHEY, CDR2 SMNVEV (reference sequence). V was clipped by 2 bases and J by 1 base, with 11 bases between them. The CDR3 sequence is CASSLMSRFNYGYTF. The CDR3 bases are TGTGCCAGCAGTTTAATGAGCCGATTTAACTATGGCTACACCTTC.

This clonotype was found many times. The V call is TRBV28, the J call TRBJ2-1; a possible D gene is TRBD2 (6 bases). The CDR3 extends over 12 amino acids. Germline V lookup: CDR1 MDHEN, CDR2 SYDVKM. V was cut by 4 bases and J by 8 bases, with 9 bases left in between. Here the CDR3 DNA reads TGTGCCAGCAGTTCCGGGAGATATGAGCAGTTCTTC. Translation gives CASSSGRYEQFF.

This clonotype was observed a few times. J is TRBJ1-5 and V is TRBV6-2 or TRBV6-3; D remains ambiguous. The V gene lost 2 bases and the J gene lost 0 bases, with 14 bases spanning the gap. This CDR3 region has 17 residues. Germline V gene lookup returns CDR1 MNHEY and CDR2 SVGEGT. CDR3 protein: CASSYLWTDYSNQPQHF. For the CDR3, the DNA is TGTGCCAGCAGTTACCTTTGGACGGATTATAGCAATCAGCCCCAGCATTTT.

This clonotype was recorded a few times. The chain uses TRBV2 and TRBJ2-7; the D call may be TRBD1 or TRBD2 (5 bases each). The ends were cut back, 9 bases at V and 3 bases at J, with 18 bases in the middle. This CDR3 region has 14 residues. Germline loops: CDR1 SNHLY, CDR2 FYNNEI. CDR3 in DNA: TGTGCCAGATCAAGTCCAGGTGGGGGCTACGAGCAGTACTTC. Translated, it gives CARSSPGGGYEQYF.

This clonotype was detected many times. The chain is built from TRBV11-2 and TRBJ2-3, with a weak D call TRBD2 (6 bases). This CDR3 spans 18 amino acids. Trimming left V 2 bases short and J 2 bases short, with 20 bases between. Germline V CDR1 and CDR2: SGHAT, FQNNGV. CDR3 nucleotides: TGTGCCAGCAGCTTATTGGCGGGGCGCCCGTCGAACACAGATACGCAGTATTTT. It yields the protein CASSLLAGRPSNTDTQYF.